This is a list of T cell receptor beta chains from one sample in a study of Ad26.COV2.S vaccination and SARS-CoV-2 variants. Some clones are missing from TCRdb's copy, which holds only in-frame ones; the method was immunoSEQ multiplex PCR. The sample records about 330,000 clones, 85% to 90% being singletons. The sample in question was peripheral blood, obtained in a trial of Ad26.COV2.S vaccine versus placebo. The receptors were sampled from a person aged 18-60 years who received the Ad26.COV2.S COVID-19 vaccine or a placebo. Each CDR3 is given with its conserved first and last residue. The D gene is left open where the match is weak. Size tells how often a clone was seen (once, few, many) or the class of an expanded clone, and some rows leave it out.

abundance | j_gene | v_gene | d_gene | CDR3nt | CDR3aa
. | TRBJ1-5 | TRBV19 | . | TGTGCCAGTAGGGTTCTAGATAGCAATCAGCCCCAGCATTTT | CASRVLDSNQPQHF
. | TRBJ2-1 | TRBV6-5 | . | TGTGCCAGCGCACGGGGGAGCTCCTACAATGAGCAGTTCTTC | CASARGSSYNEQFF
. | TRBJ2-5 | TRBV20-1 | TRBD2 | TGCAGTGCTAGTAGCGGGGAGACCCAGTACTTC | CSASSGETQYF
few | TRBJ2-7 | TRBV13 | . | TGTGCCAGCAGCTTAGTCCCACAAGCCTACGAGCAGTACTTC | CASSLVPQAYEQYF
. | TRBJ2-1 | TRBV7-6 | . | TGTGCCAGCAGCTCTCGAGCCGGGGGGCTCTACAATGAGCAGTTCTTC | CASSSRAGGLYNEQFF
once | TRBJ1-2 | TRBV6-4 | TRBD1 | TGTGCCAGCAGAGTCTCCGGGACAGGGGTGGGCGGCTACACCTTC | CASRVSGTGVGGYTF
. | TRBJ1-3 | TRBV30 | . | TGTGCCTGGATTTCCTCTGGAAACACCATATATTTT | CAWISSGNTIYF
. | TRBJ1-1 | TRBV7-2 | . | TGTGCCAGCAGCTTGGTTCCACCGCGTGAAGCTTTCTTT | CASSLVPPREAFF
. | TRBJ2-1 | TRBV7-8 | . | TGTGCCAGCAGCTTAAGCGGTAATGAGCAGTTCTTC | CASSLSGNEQFF
. | TRBJ1-5 | TRBV4-3 | TRBD1 | TGCGCCAGCAGCCAAGCCGACAGGGATCAGCCCCAGCATTTT | CASSQADRDQPQHF
. | TRBJ1-6 | TRBV6-2/TRBV6-3 | . | TGTGCCAGCAGTTACGGTCAGCCTAATTCACCCCTCCACTTT | CASSYGQPNSPLHF
. | TRBJ2-2 | TRBV6-4 | TRBD1 | TGTGCCAGCAGAAAGGACAGGTCGAACACCGGGGAGCTGTTTTTT | CASRKDRSNTGELFF
. | TRBJ2-3 | TRBV9 | TRBD2 | TGTGCCAGCAGCGTAGGTTGGACTAGTTTTTCTTCAGATACGCAGTATTTT | CASSVGWTSFSSDTQYF
few | TRBJ2-7 | TRBV5-4 | . | TGTGCCAGCAGCTTCCAGGGTCACGAGCAGTACTTC | CASSFQGHEQYF
. | TRBJ1-5 | TRBV19 | TRBD1 | TGTGCCAGTAATTTAAGGGGGCCTAATCAGCCCCAGCATTTT | CASNLRGPNQPQHF
. | TRBJ1-1 | TRBV5-1 | . | TGCGCCAGCAGCTTGGGTTTCGACAACCCCCCTGAAGCTTTCTTT | CASSLGFDNPPEAFF
. | TRBJ1-1 | TRBV10-2 | . | TGCGCCAGCAGTGAGGCCTCCGGGATCACTGAAGCTTTCTTT | CASSEASGITEAFF
. | TRBJ1-2 | TRBV4-1 | . | TGCGCCAGCAGCCAATGGACGGGGGTCCAGGATGGCTACACCTTC | CASSQWTGVQDGYTF
. | TRBJ2-1 | TRBV7-8 | TRBD2 | TGTGCCAGCAGCTTACGGGCCGGGAGGGCCAGCTATGAGCAGTTCTTC | CASSLRAGRASYEQFF
once | TRBJ2-3 | TRBV3-1/TRBV3-2 | . | TGTGCCAGCAGCCAGGTCACAGATACGCAGTATTTT | CASSQVTDTQYF
. | TRBJ2-3 | TRBV9 | TRBD2 | TGTGCCAGCAGCAGTGGGACTAGCGGGATCACAGATACGCAGTATTTT | CASSSGTSGITDTQYF
. | TRBJ1-5 | TRBV2 | . | TGTGCCACGCAAGGGGGTTCTAATCAGCCCCAGCATTTT | CATQGGSNQPQHF
. | TRBJ1-1 | TRBV7-3 | . | TGTGCCAGCAGCTTAACGCCCCGGGACCTTATGAACACTGAAGCTTTCTTT | CASSLTPRDLMNTEAFF
. | TRBJ1-6 | TRBV7-9 | TRBD1 | TGTGCCAGCAGCCGCGGGGGACAGAGCTCCTATAATTCACCCCTCCACTTT | CASSRGGQSSYNSPLHF
. | TRBJ2-3 | TRBV4-3 | TRBD2 | TGCGCCAGCAGCCAAGATCAACTAGCGGGGGGGCGAGACACAGATACGCAGTATTTT | CASSQDQLAGGRDTDTQYF
. | TRBJ1-5 | TRBV3-1/TRBV3-2 | . | TGTGCCAGCAGCCAAGATCCCTTCGGCCAGGCGGGGCAGCCCCAGCATTTT | CASSQDPFGQAGQPQHF
. | TRBJ1-5 | TRBV10-3 | . | TGTGCCATCAGTGAGGGTAGGAATCAGCCCCAGCATTTT | CAISEGRNQPQHF
. | TRBJ2-3 | TRBV10-3 | . | TGTGCCATCGGTCGTCCTAGCACAGATACGCAGTATTTT | CAIGRPSTDTQYF
. | TRBJ1-5 | TRBV7-2 | . | TGTGCCAGCAGCATTTCCCGGGACAAAAATCAGCCCCAGCATTTT | CASSISRDKNQPQHF
. | TRBJ2-7 | TRBV10-3 | . | TGTGCCATCAGGCGCGGCGGATCCTACGAGCAGTACTTC | CAIRRGGSYEQYF
. | TRBJ1-1 | TRBV19 | . | TGTGCCAGTAGGGCAGAAAGCATGAACACTGAAGCTTTCTTT | CASRAESMNTEAFF
. | TRBJ2-3 | TRBV6-2/TRBV6-3 | . | TGTGCCAGCAGTTACTCAAACAGCCATACGCAGTATTTT | CASSYSNSHTQYF
. | TRBJ1-2 | TRBV2 | . | TGTGCCAGCACCACTGGGCTCTATGGCTACACCTTC | CASTTGLYGYTF
. | TRBJ2-2 | TRBV10-3 | . | TGTGCCACCTCAAGTTCGGCCGGGGAGCTGTTTTTT | CATSSSAGELFF
. | TRBJ1-2 | TRBV11-2 | . | TGTGCCAGCAGCCCGCTGCACCGGAGGGAAGGCTACACCTTC | CASSPLHRREGYTF
. | TRBJ1-1 | TRBV7-9 | . | TGTGCCAGCACCCTTCCCCGAATACGGCCTGAAGCTTTCTTT | CASTLPRIRPEAFF
. | TRBJ1-5 | TRBV30 | . | TGTGCCTGGAGTACACCCGGGCTGGGCAATCAGCCCCAGCATTTT | CAWSTPGLGNQPQHF
. | TRBJ1-2 | TRBV6-5 | TRBD1 | TGTGCCAGCAGTTTTCAGGGGGCCTATGGCTACACCTTC | CASSFQGAYGYTF
. | TRBJ1-1 | TRBV6-2/TRBV6-3 | . | TGTGCCAGCAGTTACTCGGGAGGGGAAATCGACACTGAAGCTTTCTTT | CASSYSGGEIDTEAFF
. | TRBJ1-2 | TRBV6-5 | . | TGTGCCAGCAGTTATTCCAGGGGAGATGGCTACACCTTC | CASSYSRGDGYTF
once | TRBJ2-1 | TRBV14 | . | TGTGCCAGCAGCCTTCTAGACTCCAATGAGCAGTTCTTC | CASSLLDSNEQFF
. | TRBJ1-1 | TRBV5-5 | TRBD1 | TGTGCCAGCAGCTTCTGGGACAGTACGGACCTTGGTTTCTTT | CASSFWDSTDLGFF
. | TRBJ1-2 | TRBV18 | . | TGTGCCAGCTCACCAGGGGCGGACCACGTTAACTATGGCTACACCTTC | CASSPGADHVNYGYTF
. | TRBJ1-1 | TRBV7-9 | . | TGTGCCAGCAGCTTACCCACAGGTGCCACCATGAACACTGAAGCTTTCTTT | CASSLPTGATMNTEAFF
. | TRBJ2-3 | TRBV11-3 | TRBD2 | TGTGCCAGCAGGGAGCGGGAGGGGACAGATACGCAGTATTTT | CASREREGTDTQYF
. | TRBJ1-1 | TRBV12-5 | . | TGTGCTAGTGGATCTACCCTGGGACGGCCGAACACTGAAGCTTTCTTT | CASGSTLGRPNTEAFF
. | TRBJ2-7 | TRBV5-1 | TRBD1 | TGCGCCAGCAGCCAGGGACAGACCTACGAGCAGTACTTC | CASSQGQTYEQYF
. | TRBJ2-1 | TRBV7-2 | . | TGTGCCAGCAGCCCCCAGGGGCTCAATGAGCAGTTCTTC | CASSPQGLNEQFF
. | TRBJ2-1 | TRBV7-9 | TRBD2 | TGTGCCAGCAGCTTACCGTGGGAGGGCCATGAGCAGTTCTTC | CASSLPWEGHEQFF
. | TRBJ2-7 | TRBV10-3 | TRBD1 | TGTGCCACCTCGGACAGGGAGGCCTACGAGCAGTACTTC | CATSDREAYEQYF
. | TRBJ1-2 | TRBV28 | TRBD1 | TGTGCCAGCACAACCGCAGGGGGTGGTGACTATGGCTACACCTTC | CASTTAGGGDYGYTF
. | TRBJ2-1 | TRBV4-3 | TRBD2 | TGCGCCAGCAGCCGAGAGCCAAGCGGGAGTAGCTTCAATGAGCAGTTCTTC | CASSREPSGSSFNEQFF
. | TRBJ1-2 | TRBV19 | . | TGTGCCAGTAGTATACAGGCGGCCTATGGCTACACCTTC | CASSIQAAYGYTF
. | TRBJ1-2 | TRBV9 | TRBD1 | TGTGCCAGCAGCGTAGAGTGGCAGGGGGCTTTTGGCTACACCTTC | CASSVEWQGAFGYTF
. | TRBJ2-3 | TRBV4-3 | . | TGCGCCAGCAGCGGTGTCCTCAACACAGATACGCAGTATTTT | CASSGVLNTDTQYF
once | TRBJ1-2 | TRBV6-6 | TRBD1 | TGTGCCAGCAGTTACGAGCAGGGGGGTATCTATGGCTACACCTTC | CASSYEQGGIYGYTF
. | TRBJ2-1 | TRBV5-5 | . | TGTGCCAGCAGCTTGGGGCGGCTTACCTACAATGAGCAGTTCTTC | CASSLGRLTYNEQFF